The 23 T cell receptor beta chains given below trace back to one sample, sequenced in a study of CD8 T cells in ankylosing spondylitis. TCRdb ran MiXCR on the 5' RACE reads and lists one entry per CDR3 protein. Of about 200,000 distinct CDR3 sequences in the sample, about 26% are singletons; the top ten hold just over 6.5%. Sequencing was carried out using blood, either unsorted or a sorted T cell fraction (not recorded which). These TCRs come from a male donor with ankylosing spondylitis or in good health (not recorded which).

V gene TRBV20-1 combines with J gene TRBJ2-1; TRBD2 aligns across 10 bases. CDR1 and CDR2 from the germline V gene are DFQATT and SNEGSKA (reference sequence). This CDR3 contains 12 residues. V lost 4 bases to trimming and J lost 8 bases; unmatched junction nucleotides: 2. DNA for the CDR3: TGCAGTGCTAATCTAGCGGGAGATGAGCAGTTCTTC. This codes for CSANLAGDEQFF.

This clonotype was found many times. The chain has TRBV20-1 and TRBJ2-1; TRBD1 matches at 9 bases. CDR1 is DFQATT, CDR2 SNEGSKA, per germline (reference sequence). Trimming took 5 bases from V and 8 from J; bases not matched to a gene: 16. The CDR3 is made up of 16 amino acids. The DNA for the CDR3 is TGCAGTGCTCTGGGACAGGGAGGGAGAATTGGGGATGAGCAGTTCTTC. Translating gives CSALGQGGRIGDEQFF.

This clonotype came up many times. The V call is TRBV20-1, the J call TRBJ1-5; D call uncertain. The CDR3 extends over 13 amino acids. CDR1 is DFQATT and CDR2 is SNEGSKA in the germline V gene (reference sequence). V was pared by 3 bases and J by 3 bases, with 9 bases between. CDR3 amino acids: CSASLHSNQPQHF. The DNA for the CDR3 is TGCAGTGCTAGTCTTCACTCCAATCAGCCCCAGCATTTT.

This clonotype was picked up many times. The chain couples TRBV20-1 to TRBJ2-7; D is uncertain. The CDR3 is 13 residues long. V was shortened by 3 bases and J by 0 bases, with 9 bases between the two germline ends. CDR1 is DFQATT, CDR2 SNEGSKA, per germline (reference sequence). CDR3 sequence: CSASVGVSYEQYF. CDR3 DNA sequence: TGCAGTGCTAGTGTTGGAGTCTCCTACGAGCAGTACTTC.

This chain connects TRBV10-3 to TRBJ2-3; TRBD2 matches 11 bases. The V and J ends lost 1 base and 5 bases, in that order; junction bases with no gene match: 5. The CDR3 is 16 amino acids. From germline, CDR1 is ENHRY and CDR2 SYGVKD. CDR3 bases: TGTGCCATCAGTGAGTTGACTAGCGGGAAGGTAGATACGCAGTATTTT. Encoded protein: CAISELTSGKVDTQYF.

This chain links TRBV6-5 with TRBJ2-7, with D tentatively TRBD1 (5 bases). V lost 2 bases and J 4 bases, leaving 15 bases between the germline ends. The CDR3 runs to 15 residues. The germline V gene has CDR1 MNHEY and CDR2 SVGAGI. DNA for the CDR3: TGTGCCAGCAGTTACACCCAAGGTTACAGGTACGAGCAGTACTTC. Protein sequence: CASSYTQGYRYEQYF.

The chain has TRBV6-1 and TRBJ1-4, with TRBD1 matching 7 bases. Germline CDR1 MNHNS, CDR2 SASEGT. Trimming removed 7 bases from V and 7 bases from J; junction bases left unmatched: 12. This CDR3 region has 15 residues. In DNA form, the CDR3 reads TGTGCCAGCAAACCCTCGAGACAGGGCCCTGAAAAACTGTTTTTT. Translating gives CASKPSRQGPEKLFF.

This clonotype was observed a handful of times. CDR3 nucleotides: TGTGCCAGCAGCCCAACAGGGATGGGCTCCTACAATGAGCAGTTCTTC. It yields the protein CASSPTGMGSYNEQFF. This chain joins TRBV7-9 and TRBJ2-1, with TRBD1 as a possible D gene (6 bases). Germline V lookup: CDR1 SEHNR, CDR2 FQNEAQ (reference sequence). This CDR3 is 16 amino acids long. V shed 5 bases and J shed 0 bases, with 14 bases lying between them.

The rearrangement joins TRBV10-3 to TRBJ2-1, with 9 bases identical to TRBD2. The V segment lost 7 bases and the J segment 5 bases; nucleotides outside the gene matches: 18. Germline V gene sequence: CDR1 ENHRY, CDR2 SYGVKD. The CDR3 extends over 18 amino acids. DNA of the CDR3: TGTGCCATCACCGTATCCCCCCCCCTAGCGGGACGAAACAATGAGCAGTTCTTC. Protein product: CAITVSPPLAGRNNEQFF.

This clonotype came up a few times. The CDR3 here is CASRFGQANYGYTF. CDR3 bases: TGTGCCAGCAGGTTCGGACAGGCTAACTATGGCTACACCTTC. V is TRBV6-1 and J is TRBJ1-2, with TRBD1 matching 7 bases. In germline, CDR1 is MNHNS, CDR2 SASEGT. There are 14 residues in the CDR3. The ends lost 6 bases at V and 0 bases at J; junction bases unmatched: 4.

Only a few counts were recorded for this clonotype. CDR3 coding DNA: TGTGCCAGCAGCCAGAACAGGGCCGCGGGTGAAGCTTTCTTT. The encoded protein is CASSQNRAAGEAFF. The V and J genes are TRBV3-1 and TRBJ1-1; maybe TRBD1 (6 bases). This CDR3 has 14 residues. Germline V lookup: CDR1 LGHDT, CDR2 YNNKEL (reference sequence). V was shortened by 3 bases and J by 7 bases, with 15 bases between the two germline ends. Variable domain in full (rest from reference TRBV3-1 and TRBJ1-1): DTAVSQTPKYLVTQMGNDKSIKCEQNLGHDTMYWYKQDSKKFLKIMFSYNNKELIINETVPNRFSPKSPDKAHLNLHINSLELGDSAVYFCASSQNRAAGEAFFGQGTRLTVV.

The J gene is TRBJ2-7, the V gene TRBV20-1; D may be TRBD2 (5 bases). CDR1 and CDR2 from the germline V gene are DFQATT and SNEGSKA (reference sequence). The germline V and J ends were trimmed by 6 bases and 2 bases, with 14 bases remaining between them. The CDR3 totals 13 residues. Here the CDR3 reads CSAWSGTAYEQYF. CDR3 nucleotides: TGCAGTGCCTGGAGCGGAACCGCCTACGAGCAGTACTTC.

This clonotype was detected only a few times. The chain couples TRBV10-3 to TRBJ1-4; D not resolved. This CDR3 spans 13 amino acids. CDR1 is ENHRY, CDR2 SYGVKD, per germline. V lost 4 bases, J lost 8 bases, and 11 bases lay in between. The CDR3 nucleotides read TGTGCCATCAGTGGGACCTTAGAAGAAAAACTGTTTTTT. Protein product: CAISGTLEEKLFF.

This clonotype was detected ten times or more. J is TRBJ2-3 and V is TRBV10-3; a weak D match, TRBD2 (6 bases). The CDR3 is 13 residues long. Trimming took 3 bases from V and 6 from J, leaving 10 bases between them. The germline V gene has CDR1 ENHRY and CDR2 SYGVKD. The CDR3 loop is CAISDGGSDTQYF. The CDR3 region has the DNA TGTGCCATCAGTGACGGGGGATCGGATACGCAGTATTTT.

The chain is built from TRBV7-6 and TRBJ2-7; D could derive from TRBD1 or TRBD2 (6 bases each). This CDR3 comprises 17 residues. The germline gives CDR1 SGHVS, CDR2 FNYEAQ. Trimming stripped 5 bases from V and 2 bases from J, with 22 bases between. CDR3 region: CASSPHFGGQGPYEQYF. In DNA, the CDR3 is TGTGCCAGCAGCCCCCACTTTGGGGGGCAGGGTCCCTACGAGCAGTACTTC.

This clonotype has ten or more counts. The gene calls are TRBV5-1 and TRBJ2-1; D may be TRBD2 (5 bases). This CDR3 has 12 residues. The germline gives CDR1 SGHRS, CDR2 YFSETQ. Trimming removed 4 bases at V and 7 bases at J, with 9 bases between. This chain's CDR3 is CASSKPGNEQFF. CDR3 sequence (DNA): TGCGCCAGCAGCAAGCCGGGGAATGAGCAGTTCTTC. Together with reference TRBV5-1 and TRBJ2-1, the CDR3 gives the full variable domain: KAGVTQTPRYLIKTRGQQVTLSCSPISGHRSVSWYQQTPGQGLQFLFEYFSETQRNKGNFPGRFSGRQFSNSRSEMNVSTLELGDSALYLCASSKPGNEQFFGPGTRLTVL.

There are many counts of this clonotype. V gene TRBV7-2 combines with J gene TRBJ2-1, with 11 positions matching TRBD2. The CDR3 is 12 amino acids. The ends lost 5 bases at V and 9 bases at J; junction bases unmatched: 0. Germline loops: CDR1 SGHTA, CDR2 FQGNSA. The CDR3 bases are TGTGCCAGCAGCGGACTAGCGGGTGAGCAGTTCTTC. Translated: CASSGLAGEQFF. The full variable domain, rest sourced from reference TRBV7-2 and TRBJ2-1, is GAGVSQSPSNKVTEKGKDVELRCDPISGHTALYWYRQSLGQGLEFLIYFQGNSAPDKSGLPSDRFSAERTGGSVSTLTIQRTQQEDSAVYLCASSGLAGEQFFGPGTRLTVL.

This clonotype was counted only a few times. This CDR3 is CASSQDFSGFGTDTQYF. CDR3 bases: TGCGCCAGCAGCCAAGACTTTTCGGGGTTTGGAACAGATACGCAGTATTTT. The chain has TRBV4-1 and TRBJ2-3; tentative D call: TRBD2 (5 bases). With 0 bases removed from V and 3 bases from J, the gap between germline ends came to 16 bases. CDR1 is MGHRA and CDR2 is YSYEKL in the germline V gene. The CDR3 runs 17 residues.

This clonotype was detected only a few times. The chain is built from TRBV29-1 and TRBJ2-7; D unclear. The CDR3 has 12 amino acids. Germline loops: CDR1 SQVTM, CDR2 ANQGSEA. V shed 4 bases and J shed 2 bases, with 9 bases lying between them. The CDR3 region is CSVAKETYEQYF. CDR3 coding DNA: TGCAGCGTTGCCAAAGAAACCTACGAGCAGTACTTC.

This clonotype has at least ten counts. This chain connects TRBV7-2 to TRBJ2-5, with unresolved D. Germline V lookup: CDR1 SGHTA, CDR2 FQGNSA. V lost 3 bases and J lost 4, with 9 bases in between. The CDR3 is 13 amino acids. The CDR3 protein is CASSFRGAETQYF. In DNA, the CDR3 is TGTGCCAGCAGCTTTAGAGGCGCAGAGACCCAGTACTTC. The full variable domain, rest sourced from reference TRBV7-2 and TRBJ2-5, is GAGVSQSPSNKVTEKGKDVELRCDPISGHTALYWYRQSLGQGLEFLIYFQGNSAPDKSGLPSDRFSAERTGGSVSTLTIQRTQQEDSAVYLCASSFRGAETQYFGPGTRLLVL.

This clonotype was counted many times. This chain links TRBV20-1 with TRBJ1-1; 7 nucleotides align to TRBD1. CDR1 is DFQATT and CDR2 is SNEGSKA in the germline V gene (reference sequence). J gave up 0 bases and V 2 bases, and 3 bases lay outside the gene matches. CDR3 length: 14 amino acids. This CDR3 reads CSARRQGMNTEAFF. CDR3 in DNA: TGCAGTGCTAGAAGACAGGGCATGAACACTGAAGCTTTCTTT.

This clonotype was recorded at least ten times. This chain joins TRBV29-1 and TRBJ2-2; 11 bases fit TRBD1. Germline V gene lookup returns CDR1 SQVTM and CDR2 ANQGSEA. The CDR3 covers 15 residues. V lost 5 bases to trimming and J lost 7 bases; unmatched junction nucleotides: 9. CDR3 coding DNA: TGCAGCGTTAAAGGACAGGGGGCGCGTGGCGGGGAGCTGTTTTTT. The encoded protein is CSVKGQGARGGELFF.

The chain combines TRBV5-1 with TRBJ2-7, with D hard to call. Germline CDR1 is SGHRS and CDR2 is YFSETQ. CDR3 length equals 14 residues. V gave up 0 bases and J gave up 0 bases, with 7 bases separating them. This CDR3 is CASSLDIGSYEQYF. CDR3 in DNA: TGCGCCAGCAGCTTGGACATAGGCTCCTACGAGCAGTACTTC.